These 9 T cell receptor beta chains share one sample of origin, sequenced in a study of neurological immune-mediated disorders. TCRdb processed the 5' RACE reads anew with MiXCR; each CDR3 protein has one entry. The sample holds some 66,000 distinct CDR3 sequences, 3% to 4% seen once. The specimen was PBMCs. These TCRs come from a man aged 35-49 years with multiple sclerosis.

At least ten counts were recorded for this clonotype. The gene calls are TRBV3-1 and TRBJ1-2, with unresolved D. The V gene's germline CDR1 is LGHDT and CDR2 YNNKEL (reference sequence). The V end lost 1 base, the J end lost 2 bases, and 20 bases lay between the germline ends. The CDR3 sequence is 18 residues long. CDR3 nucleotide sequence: TGTGCCAGCAGCCAAGTGGCACCCGGGCGGTTGACAAACTATGGCTACACCTTC. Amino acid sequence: CASSQVAPGRLTNYGYTF.

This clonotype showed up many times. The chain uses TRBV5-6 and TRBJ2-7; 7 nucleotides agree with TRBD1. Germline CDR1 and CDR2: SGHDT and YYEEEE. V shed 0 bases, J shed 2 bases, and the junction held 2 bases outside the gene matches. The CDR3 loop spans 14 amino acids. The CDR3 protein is CASSLGTGAYEQYF. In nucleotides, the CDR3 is TGTGCCAGCAGCTTGGGTACAGGGGCCTACGAGCAGTACTTC.

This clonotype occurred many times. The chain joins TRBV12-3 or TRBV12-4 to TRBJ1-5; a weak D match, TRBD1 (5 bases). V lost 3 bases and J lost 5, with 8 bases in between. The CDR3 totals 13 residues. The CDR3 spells CASSFRRDQPQHF. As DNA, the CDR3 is TGTGCCAGCAGTTTTCGCAGGGATCAGCCCCAGCATTTT.

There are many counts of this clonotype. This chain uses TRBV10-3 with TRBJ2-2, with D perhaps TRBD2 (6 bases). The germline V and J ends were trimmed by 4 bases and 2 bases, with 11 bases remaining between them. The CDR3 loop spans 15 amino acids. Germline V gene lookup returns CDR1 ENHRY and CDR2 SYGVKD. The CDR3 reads CAISVLLANTGELFF. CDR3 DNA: TGTGCCATCAGTGTACTACTAGCCAACACCGGGGAGCTGTTTTTT.

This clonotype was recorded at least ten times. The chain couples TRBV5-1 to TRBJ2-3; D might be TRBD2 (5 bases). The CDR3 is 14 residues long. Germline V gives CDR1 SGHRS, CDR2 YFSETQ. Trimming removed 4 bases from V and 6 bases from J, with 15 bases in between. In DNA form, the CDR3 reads TGCGCCAGCAGCCCCCGGGGTAGCTCGGATACGCAGTATTTT. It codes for CASSPRGSSDTQYF.

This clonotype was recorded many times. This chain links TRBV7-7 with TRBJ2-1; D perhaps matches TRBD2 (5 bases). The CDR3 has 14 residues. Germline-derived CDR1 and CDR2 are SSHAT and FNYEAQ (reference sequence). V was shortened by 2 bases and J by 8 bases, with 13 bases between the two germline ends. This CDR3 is CASSLQLDSHEQFF. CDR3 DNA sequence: TGTGCCAGCAGCTTACAACTAGACTCCCATGAGCAGTTCTTC.

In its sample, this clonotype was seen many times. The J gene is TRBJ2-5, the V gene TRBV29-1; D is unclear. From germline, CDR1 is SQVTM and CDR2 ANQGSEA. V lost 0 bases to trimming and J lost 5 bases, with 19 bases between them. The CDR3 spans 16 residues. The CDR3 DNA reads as TGCAGCGTTGAAGATTGGGCAGTTAACGCCTTGGAGACCCAGTACTTC. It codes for CSVEDWAVNALETQYF.

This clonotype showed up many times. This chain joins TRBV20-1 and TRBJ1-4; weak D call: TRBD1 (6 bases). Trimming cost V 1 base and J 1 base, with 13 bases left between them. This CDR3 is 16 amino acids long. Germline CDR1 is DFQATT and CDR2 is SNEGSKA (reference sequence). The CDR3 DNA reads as TGCAGTGCTAGAGGGACACAGGGATTAACTAATGAAAAACTGTTTTTT. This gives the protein CSARGTQGLTNEKLFF.

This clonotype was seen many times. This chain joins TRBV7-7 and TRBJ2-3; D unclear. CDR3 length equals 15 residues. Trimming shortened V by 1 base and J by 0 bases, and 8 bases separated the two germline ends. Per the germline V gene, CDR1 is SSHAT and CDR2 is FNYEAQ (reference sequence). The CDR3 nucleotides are TGTGCCAGCAGCTTAGGGGCCTCTAGCACAGATACGCAGTATTTT. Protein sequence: CASSLGASSTDTQYF.